In its sample, the clone carrying this T cell receptor beta chain was seen many times. TCRdb fed the multiplex PCR reads into MiXCR, producing one record per CDR3 protein. The sample includes approximately 45,000 distinct CDR3 sequences, more than 20% of them seen just once. Germline assignment: CDR1 SGHVS and CDR2 FQNEAQ. V was clipped by 3 bases and J by 3 bases, with 9 bases between them. This CDR3 has 13 amino acids. These data come from a study of breast tumors, draining lymph nodes, adjacent tissues. The chain couples TRBV7-8 to TRBJ2-7; D call uncertain. The sequencing sample was made of breast tumor tissue. This TCR derives from a female donor with breast cancer. Some clones in this sample may be carry-over from other donors' samples. DNA for the CDR3: TGTGCCAGCAGCTTGGCAGAAGTCTACGAGCAGTACTTC. Protein product: CASSLAEVYEQYF.